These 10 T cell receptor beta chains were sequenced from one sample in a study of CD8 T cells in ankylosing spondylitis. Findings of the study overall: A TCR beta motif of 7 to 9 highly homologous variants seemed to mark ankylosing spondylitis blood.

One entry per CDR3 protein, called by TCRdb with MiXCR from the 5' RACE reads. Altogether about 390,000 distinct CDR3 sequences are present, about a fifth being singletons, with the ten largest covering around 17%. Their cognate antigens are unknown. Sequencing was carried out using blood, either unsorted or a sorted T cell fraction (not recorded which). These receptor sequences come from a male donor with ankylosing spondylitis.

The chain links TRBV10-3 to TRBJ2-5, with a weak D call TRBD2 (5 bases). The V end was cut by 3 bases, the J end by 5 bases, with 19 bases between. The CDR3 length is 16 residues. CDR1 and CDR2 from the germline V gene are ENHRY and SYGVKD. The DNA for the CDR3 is TGTGCCATCAGTGAAGCCCGGACGTCTACGGGGGAGACCCAGTACTTC. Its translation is CAISEARTSTGETQYF.

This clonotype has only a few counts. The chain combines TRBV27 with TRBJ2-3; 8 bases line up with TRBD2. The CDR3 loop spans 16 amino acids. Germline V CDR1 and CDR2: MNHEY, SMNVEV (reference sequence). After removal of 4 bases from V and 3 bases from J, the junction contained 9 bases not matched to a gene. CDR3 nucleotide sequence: TGTGCCAGCAGTTCACCCAGCGGGAGTGGGACAGATACGCAGTATTTT. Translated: CASSSPSGSGTDTQYF.

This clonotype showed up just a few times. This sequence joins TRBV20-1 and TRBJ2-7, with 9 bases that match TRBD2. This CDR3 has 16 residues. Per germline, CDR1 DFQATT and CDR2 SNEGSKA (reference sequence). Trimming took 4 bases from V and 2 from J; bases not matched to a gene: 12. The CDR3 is CSATPFLGGRAYEQYF. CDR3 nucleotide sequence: TGCAGTGCTACCCCCTTTTTGGGCGGGAGGGCCTACGAGCAGTACTTC.

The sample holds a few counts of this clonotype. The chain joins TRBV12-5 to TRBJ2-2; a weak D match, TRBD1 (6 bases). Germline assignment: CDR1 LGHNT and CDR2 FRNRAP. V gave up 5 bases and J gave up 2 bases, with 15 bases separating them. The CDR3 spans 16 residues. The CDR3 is CASGPRWTANTGELFF. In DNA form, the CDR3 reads TGTGCTAGTGGTCCTCGGTGGACAGCTAACACCGGGGAGCTGTTTTTT.

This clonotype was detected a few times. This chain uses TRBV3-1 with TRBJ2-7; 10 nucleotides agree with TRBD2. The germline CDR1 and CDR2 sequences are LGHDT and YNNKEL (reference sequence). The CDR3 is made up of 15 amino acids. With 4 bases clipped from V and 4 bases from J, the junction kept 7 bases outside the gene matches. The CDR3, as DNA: TGTGCCAGCAGCCGGAATCTAGCGGGAGCTTACGAGCAGTACTTC. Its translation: CASSRNLAGAYEQYF.

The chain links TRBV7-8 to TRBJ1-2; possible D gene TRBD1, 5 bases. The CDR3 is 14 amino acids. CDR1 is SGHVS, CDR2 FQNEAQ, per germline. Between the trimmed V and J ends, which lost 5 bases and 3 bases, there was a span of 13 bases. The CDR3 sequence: CASSPARAYYGYTF. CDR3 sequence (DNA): TGTGCCAGCAGCCCTGCCAGGGCCTACTATGGCTACACCTTC.

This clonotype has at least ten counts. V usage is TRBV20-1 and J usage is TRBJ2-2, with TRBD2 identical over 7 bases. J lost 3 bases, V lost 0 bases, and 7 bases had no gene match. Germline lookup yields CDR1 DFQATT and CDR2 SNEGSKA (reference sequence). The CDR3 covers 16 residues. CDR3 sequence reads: CSARDRSSGYTGELFF. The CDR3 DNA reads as TGCAGTGCTAGAGATCGTTCTAGCGGATACACCGGGGAGCTGTTTTTT.

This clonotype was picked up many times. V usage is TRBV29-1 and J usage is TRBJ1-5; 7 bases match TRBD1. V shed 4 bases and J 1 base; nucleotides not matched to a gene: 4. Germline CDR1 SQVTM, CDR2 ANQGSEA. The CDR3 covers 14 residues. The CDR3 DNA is TGCAGCGTTGGACAGGGAGGGAGCAATCAGCCCCAGCATTTT. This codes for CSVGQGGSNQPQHF. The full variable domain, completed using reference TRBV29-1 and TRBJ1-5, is SAVISQKPSRDICQRGTSLTIQCQVDSQVTMMFWYRQQPGQSLTLIATANQGSEATYESGFVIDKFPISRPNLTFSTLTVSNMSPEDSSIYLCSVGQGGSNQPQHFGDGTRLSIL.

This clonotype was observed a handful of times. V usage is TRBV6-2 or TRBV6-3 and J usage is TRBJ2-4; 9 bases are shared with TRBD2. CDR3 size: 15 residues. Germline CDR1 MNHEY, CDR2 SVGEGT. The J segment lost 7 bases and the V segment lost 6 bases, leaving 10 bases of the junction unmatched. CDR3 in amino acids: CASRDSGRQGNIQYF. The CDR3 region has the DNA TGTGCCAGCAGGGACAGCGGGAGGCAGGGGAACATTCAGTACTTC.

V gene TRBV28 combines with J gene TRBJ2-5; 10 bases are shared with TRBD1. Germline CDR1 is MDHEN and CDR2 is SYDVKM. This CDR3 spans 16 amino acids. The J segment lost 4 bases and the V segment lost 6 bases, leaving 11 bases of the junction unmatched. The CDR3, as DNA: TGTGCCAGCAGGGACCCGGGACAGGGGTTTTTAGAGACCCAGTACTTC. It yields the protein CASRDPGQGFLETQYF.